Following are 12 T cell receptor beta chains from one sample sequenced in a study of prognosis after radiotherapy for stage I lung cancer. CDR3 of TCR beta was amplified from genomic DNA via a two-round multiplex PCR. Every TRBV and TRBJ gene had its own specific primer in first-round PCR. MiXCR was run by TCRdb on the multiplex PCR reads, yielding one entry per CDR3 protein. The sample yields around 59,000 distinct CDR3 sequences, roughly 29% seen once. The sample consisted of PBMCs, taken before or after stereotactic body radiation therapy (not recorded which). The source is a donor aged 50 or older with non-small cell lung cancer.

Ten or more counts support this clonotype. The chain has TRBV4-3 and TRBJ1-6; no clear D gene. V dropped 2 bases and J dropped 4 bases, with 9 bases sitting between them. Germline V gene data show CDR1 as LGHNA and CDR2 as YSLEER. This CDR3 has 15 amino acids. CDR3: CASSQRNNYNSPLHF. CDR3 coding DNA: TGCGCCAGCAGCCAAAGGAACAATTATAATTCACCCCTCCACTTT.

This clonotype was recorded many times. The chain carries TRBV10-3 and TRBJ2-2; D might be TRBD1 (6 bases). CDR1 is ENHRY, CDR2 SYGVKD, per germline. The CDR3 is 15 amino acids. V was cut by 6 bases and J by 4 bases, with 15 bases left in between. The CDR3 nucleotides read TGTGCCATCAGCCCGGGACACAGCTTCACCGGGGAGCTGTTTTTT. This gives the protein CAISPGHSFTGELFF.

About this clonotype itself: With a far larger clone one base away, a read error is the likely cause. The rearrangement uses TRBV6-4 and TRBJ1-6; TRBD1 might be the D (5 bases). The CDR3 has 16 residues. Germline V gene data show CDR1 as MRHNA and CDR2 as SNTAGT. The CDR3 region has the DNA TGTGTCAGCAGTTACGGCGGGGGACGTGAGGCCAGAGCCCTCCACTTT. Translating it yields CVSSYGGGREARALHF.

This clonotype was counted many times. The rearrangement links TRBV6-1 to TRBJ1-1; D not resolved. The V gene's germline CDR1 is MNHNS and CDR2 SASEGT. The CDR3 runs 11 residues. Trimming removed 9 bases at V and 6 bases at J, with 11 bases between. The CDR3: CASYSLPEAFF. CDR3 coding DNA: TGTGCCAGTTACAGTCTGCCTGAAGCTTTCTTT.

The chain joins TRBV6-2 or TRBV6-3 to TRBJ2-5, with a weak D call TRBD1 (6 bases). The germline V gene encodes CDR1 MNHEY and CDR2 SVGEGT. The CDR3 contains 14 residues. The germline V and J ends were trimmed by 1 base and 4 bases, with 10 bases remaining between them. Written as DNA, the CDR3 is TGTGCCAGCAGTTACTGGGGGCACCGAGAGACCCAGTACTTC. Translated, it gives CASSYWGHRETQYF.

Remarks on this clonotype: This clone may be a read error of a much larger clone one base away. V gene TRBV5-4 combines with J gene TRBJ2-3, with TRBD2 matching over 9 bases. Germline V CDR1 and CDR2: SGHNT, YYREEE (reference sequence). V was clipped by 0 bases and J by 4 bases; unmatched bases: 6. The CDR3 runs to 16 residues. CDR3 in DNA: TGTGCCAGCAGCTTGGAAGGCGGGGGGGCCGCAGATACGCAGTATTTT. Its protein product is CASSLEGGGAADTQYF.

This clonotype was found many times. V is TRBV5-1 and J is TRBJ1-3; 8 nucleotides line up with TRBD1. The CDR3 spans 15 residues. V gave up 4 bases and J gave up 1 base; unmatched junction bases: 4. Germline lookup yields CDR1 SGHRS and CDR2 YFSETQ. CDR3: CASSIQGESGNTIYF. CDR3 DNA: TGCGCCAGCAGCATACAGGGGGAATCTGGAAACACCATATATTTT.

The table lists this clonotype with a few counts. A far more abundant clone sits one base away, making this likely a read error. CDR3 nucleotide sequence: TGTGCCATCCAGAGGACAGGGTCCTCGGGGACTGAAGCTTTCTTT. Translating it yields CAIQRTGSSGTEAFF. V and J are TRBV6-1 and TRBJ1-1, with 8 bases matching TRBD1. CDR3 length equals 15 residues. In germline, CDR1 is MNHNS, CDR2 SASEGT. The trim removed 10 bases at V and 5 bases at J, leaving 15 bases unmatched.

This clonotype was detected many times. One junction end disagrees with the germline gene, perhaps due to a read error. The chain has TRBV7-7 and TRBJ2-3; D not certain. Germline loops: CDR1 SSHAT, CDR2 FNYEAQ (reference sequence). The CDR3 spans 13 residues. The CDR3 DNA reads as TGTGCTAGCAGCTTAGCCGAGCCCGATACGCAGTATTTT. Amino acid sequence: CASSLAEPDTQYF.

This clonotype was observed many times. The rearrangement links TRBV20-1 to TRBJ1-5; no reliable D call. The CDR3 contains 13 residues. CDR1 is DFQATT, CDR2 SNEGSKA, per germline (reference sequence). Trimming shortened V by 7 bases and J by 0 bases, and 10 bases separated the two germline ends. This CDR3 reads CSVSRTSNQPQHF. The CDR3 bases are TGCAGTGTTTCAAGAACTAGCAATCAGCCCCAGCATTTT.

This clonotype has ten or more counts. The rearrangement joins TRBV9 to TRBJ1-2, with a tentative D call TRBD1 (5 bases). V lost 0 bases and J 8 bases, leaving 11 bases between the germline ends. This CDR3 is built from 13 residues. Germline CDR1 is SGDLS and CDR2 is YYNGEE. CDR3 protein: CASSVAGTSGYTF. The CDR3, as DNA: TGTGCCAGCAGCGTAGCCGGGACCTCCGGCTACACCTTC.

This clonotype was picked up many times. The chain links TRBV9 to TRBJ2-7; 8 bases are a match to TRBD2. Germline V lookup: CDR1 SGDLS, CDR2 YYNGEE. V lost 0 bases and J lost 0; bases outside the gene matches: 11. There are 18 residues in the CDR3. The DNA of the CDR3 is TGTGCCAGCAGCGTAGGCCCTCGGGAGGGCTCGAGCTCCTACGAGCAGTACTTC. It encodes CASSVGPREGSSSYEQYF.